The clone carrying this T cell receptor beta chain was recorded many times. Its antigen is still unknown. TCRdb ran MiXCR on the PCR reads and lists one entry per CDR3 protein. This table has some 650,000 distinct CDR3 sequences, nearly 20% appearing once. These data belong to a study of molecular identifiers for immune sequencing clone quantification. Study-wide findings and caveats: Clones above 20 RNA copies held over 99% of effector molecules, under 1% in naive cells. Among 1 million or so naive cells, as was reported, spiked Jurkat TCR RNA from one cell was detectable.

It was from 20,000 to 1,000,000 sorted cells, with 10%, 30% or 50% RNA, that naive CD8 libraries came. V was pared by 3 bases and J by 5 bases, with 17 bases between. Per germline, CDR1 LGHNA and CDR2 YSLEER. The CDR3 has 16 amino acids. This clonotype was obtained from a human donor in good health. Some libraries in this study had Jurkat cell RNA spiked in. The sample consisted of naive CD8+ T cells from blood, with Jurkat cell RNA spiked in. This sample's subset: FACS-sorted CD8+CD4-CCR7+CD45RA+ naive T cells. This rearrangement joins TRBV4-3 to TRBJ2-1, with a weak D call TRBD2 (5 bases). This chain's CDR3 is CASSHHARGGNNEQFF. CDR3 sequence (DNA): TGCGCCAGCAGCCACCATGCGCGTGGAGGAAACAATGAGCAGTTCTTC.